Shown below are 12 T cell receptor beta chains from a single sample sequenced in a study of blood T cell repertoires in COVID-19. Using immunoSEQ multiplex PCR, the repertoire was profiled, and TCRdb retains in-frame clones only, with some absent. The sample has 80,000 to 100,000 clones; 70% to 90% are singletons. What was sequenced was peripheral blood. The receptors shown here come from a woman older than 75 in a cohort sampled during active or convalescent COVID-19.

The chain combines TRBV7-9 with TRBJ2-2, with no clear D. Germline lookup yields CDR1 SEHNR and CDR2 FQNEAQ (reference sequence). CDR3 size: 13 residues. The V and J ends lost 1 base and 6 bases respectively, with 6 bases between them. The CDR3 region has the DNA TGTGCCAGCAGCTTAGGGTCGGCCGGGGAGCTGTTTTTT. Protein product: CASSLGSAGELFF.

The chain has TRBV6-5 and TRBJ2-7, with D perhaps matching TRBD1 (6 bases). The germline V and J ends were trimmed by 4 bases and 0 bases, with 10 bases remaining between them. Germline V gives CDR1 MNHEY, CDR2 SVGAGI. This CDR3 has 14 amino acids. CDR3 sequence (DNA): TGTGCCAGCAGTTCCACAGGGAGCTCCTACGAGCAGTACTTC. Amino acid sequence: CASSSTGSSYEQYF.

J is TRBJ1-3 and V is TRBV5-4; D is unresolved. In germline, CDR1 is SGHNT, CDR2 YYREEE (reference sequence). The germline V and J ends were trimmed by 4 bases and 0 bases, with 8 bases remaining between them. The length of the CDR3 is 14 residues. CDR3 residues: CASSRDTSGNTIYF. In DNA, the CDR3 is TGTGCCAGCAGCCGCGACACCTCTGGAAACACCATATATTTT.

The gene calls are TRBV12-3 or TRBV12-4 and TRBJ1-1; D is ambiguous. The V gene lost 6 bases and the J gene lost 1 base, with 9 bases spanning the gap. The CDR3 covers 13 residues. The CDR3 region has the DNA TGTGCCAGCAGCCGCGCACCGAACACTGAAGCTTTCTTT. It yields the protein CASSRAPNTEAFF.

The chain links TRBV5-1 to TRBJ1-4; 7 nucleotides line up with TRBD1. The germline gives CDR1 SGHRS, CDR2 YFSETQ. With 2 bases clipped from V and 8 bases from J, the junction kept 6 bases outside the gene matches. CDR3 size: 14 residues. The CDR3 DNA reads TGCGCCAGCAGCTTCCAGGGGGTGAAAGAAAAACTGTTTTTT. Translated: CASSFQGVKEKLFF.

The CDR3 sequence is CASSQSLAGGTDTQYF. CDR3 DNA: TGTGCCAGCAGTCAATCACTAGCGGGAGGCACAGATACGCAGTATTTT. The V gene is TRBV28, the J gene TRBJ2-3, with 11 bases that match TRBD2. The CDR3 loop spans 16 amino acids. J lost 1 base, V lost 5 bases, and 5 bases had no gene match. The V gene's germline CDR1 is MDHEN and CDR2 SYDVKM.

CDR3 sequence: CASSITGGYRDTEAFF. In DNA form, the CDR3 reads TGTGCCAGTAGTATAACAGGGGGCTATAGGGACACTGAAGCTTTCTTT. V gene TRBV19 combines with J gene TRBJ1-1; 9 bases match TRBD1. From germline, CDR1 is LNHDA and CDR2 SQIVND (reference sequence). The trim removed 2 bases at V and 3 bases at J, leaving 7 bases unmatched. The CDR3 runs to 16 residues.

The chain couples TRBV19 to TRBJ1-2, with 9 bases that match TRBD1. The germline gives CDR1 LNHDA, CDR2 SQIVND (reference sequence). After removal of 7 bases from V and 3 bases from J, the junction contained 6 bases not matched to a gene. The CDR3 contains 14 residues. The CDR3 DNA reads TGTGCCAGTACTCGGGACAGGGCGGACTATGGCTACACCTTC. Translation: CASTRDRADYGYTF.

The chain's CDR3 is CASSYGTSGRQETQYF. CDR3 nucleotide sequence: TGTGCCAGCAGCTACGGGACTAGCGGGAGGCAAGAGACCCAGTACTTC. The chain recombines TRBV7-3 with TRBJ2-5, with 15 bases fitting TRBD2. Germline V gene data show CDR1 as SGHTA and CDR2 as FQGTGA. V was clipped by 4 bases and J by 2 bases; unmatched bases: 2. The CDR3 is 16 amino acids.

V gene TRBV27 combines with J gene TRBJ1-6; possible D gene TRBD1, 6 bases. This CDR3 is 14 amino acids long. Germline CDR1 is MNHEY and CDR2 is SMNVEV (reference sequence). The germline V and J ends were trimmed by 2 bases and 7 bases, with 9 bases remaining between them. CDR3 bases: TGTGCCAGCAGTTTAAGGCAGGGGAATTCACCCCTCCACTTT. The encoded protein is CASSLRQGNSPLHF.

The V and J genes are TRBV6-2 or TRBV6-3 and TRBJ1-5, with D hard to call. The CDR3 totals 13 residues. CDR1 is MNHEY and CDR2 is SVGEGT in the germline V gene. Trimming took 4 bases from V and 8 from J, leaving 12 bases between them. Written as DNA, the CDR3 is TGTGCCAGCAGTTGGCAGCGTAATGAGCCCCAGCATTTT. Its translation is CASSWQRNEPQHF.

Here the CDR3 reads CSVEGQDRGYGYTF. As DNA, the CDR3 is TGCAGCGTTGAAGGACAGGATCGAGGCTATGGCTACACCTTC. V is TRBV29-1 and J is TRBJ1-2; perhaps TRBD1 as D (6 bases). V gave up 1 base and J gave up 4 bases, with 13 bases separating them. This CDR3 has 14 residues. The germline V gene has CDR1 SQVTM and CDR2 ANQGSEA.